The sequence of this T cell receptor (beta chain) was determined in a study of stem cell transplantation in POMP-related autoinflammatory disease. The table came from immunoSEQ multiplex PCR; TCRdb's copy has only in-frame clones and leaves some out. The table has some 68,000 clones, roughly 93% seen once. The CDR3 sequence is 16 residues long. Trimming pared 5 bases from V and 5 bases from J, leaving 19 bases between. Germline V gene sequence: CDR1 MNHNY, CDR2 SVGAGI (reference sequence). With regard to this clone: Its antigen is unknown.

Points from the study as a whole: Unique TRB V-J gene pairings were limited in number in patients with PRAID.

This clonotype was sampled from a human patient with POMP-related autoinflammation and immune dysregulation (PRAID). Some of the T cells may derive from the graft donor. Sample: CD4+ T cells from PBMCs, taken after stem cell transplantation. The chain combines TRBV6-6 with TRBJ2-1; possibly TRBD1 for D (6 bases). CDR3 in DNA: TGTGCCAGCAGTCGACAACAGGGTCGAGCCCACAATGAGCAGTTCTTC. Translation: CASSRQQGRAHNEQFF.